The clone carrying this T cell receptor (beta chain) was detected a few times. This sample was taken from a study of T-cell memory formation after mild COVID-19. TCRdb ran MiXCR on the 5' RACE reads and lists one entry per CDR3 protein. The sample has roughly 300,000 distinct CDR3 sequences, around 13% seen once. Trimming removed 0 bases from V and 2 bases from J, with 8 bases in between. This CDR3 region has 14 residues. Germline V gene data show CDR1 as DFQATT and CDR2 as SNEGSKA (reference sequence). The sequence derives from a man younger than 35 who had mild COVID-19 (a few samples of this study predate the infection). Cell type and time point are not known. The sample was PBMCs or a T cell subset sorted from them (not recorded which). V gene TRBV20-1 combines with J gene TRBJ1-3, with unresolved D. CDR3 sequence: CSARDLAAGNTIYF. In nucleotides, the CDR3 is TGCAGTGCTAGAGATCTGGCAGCTGGAAACACCATATATTTT.